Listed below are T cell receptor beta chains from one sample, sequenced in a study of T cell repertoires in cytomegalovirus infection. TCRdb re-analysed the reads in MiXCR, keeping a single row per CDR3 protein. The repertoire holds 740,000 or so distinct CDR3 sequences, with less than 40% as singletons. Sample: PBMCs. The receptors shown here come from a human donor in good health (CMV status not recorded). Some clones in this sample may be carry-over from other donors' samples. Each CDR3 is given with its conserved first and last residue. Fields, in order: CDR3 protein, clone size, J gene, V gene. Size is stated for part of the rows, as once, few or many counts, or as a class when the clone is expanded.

cdr3_aa: CASSLGRKETQYF
clone_size: few
j_call: TRBJ2-5
v_call: TRBV5-6

cdr3_aa: CASSSLVGQLNYGYTF
clone_size: few
j_call: TRBJ1-2
v_call: TRBV7-6

cdr3_aa: CASSSAGRGNEKLFF
clone_size: -
j_call: TRBJ1-4
v_call: TRBV7-2

cdr3_aa: CASSLGKGTGELFF
clone_size: many
j_call: TRBJ2-2
v_call: TRBV7-3

cdr3_aa: CASSEGWQGTTEAFF
clone_size: -
j_call: TRBJ1-1
v_call: TRBV6-1

cdr3_aa: CASSQVAPSGYTF
clone_size: -
j_call: TRBJ1-2
v_call: TRBV4-1

cdr3_aa: CASRDRAMNTEAFF
clone_size: -
j_call: TRBJ1-1
v_call: TRBV27

cdr3_aa: CASSQLTGLAFF
clone_size: -
j_call: TRBJ1-1
v_call: TRBV14

cdr3_aa: CASSQVAGGALWQYF
clone_size: many
j_call: TRBJ2-7
v_call: TRBV4-1

cdr3_aa: CASGPGHYGYTF
clone_size: -
j_call: TRBJ1-2
v_call: TRBV12-5

cdr3_aa: CSACRDGSMNTEAFF
clone_size: -
j_call: TRBJ1-1
v_call: TRBV29-1

cdr3_aa: CASSLDPHRPETQYF
clone_size: -
j_call: TRBJ2-5
v_call: TRBV11-2

cdr3_aa: CASSESLFGYTF
clone_size: -
j_call: TRBJ1-2
v_call: TRBV6-1

cdr3_aa: CASSLDTLYRGEAFF
clone_size: -
j_call: TRBJ1-1
v_call: TRBV28

cdr3_aa: CASSQYMAGDSSYNEQFF
clone_size: -
j_call: TRBJ2-1
v_call: TRBV4-1

cdr3_aa: CASSSDRNMNTEAFF
clone_size: few
j_call: TRBJ1-1
v_call: TRBV12-3/TRBV12-4

cdr3_aa: CSARDSRAAGELFF
clone_size: -
j_call: TRBJ2-2
v_call: TRBV20-1

cdr3_aa: CASTPTSLGDEQFF
clone_size: many
j_call: TRBJ2-1
v_call: TRBV4-1

cdr3_aa: CASSSERHRPSTGNTIYF
clone_size: -
j_call: TRBJ1-3
v_call: TRBV7-9

cdr3_aa: CASSPLGGGVVEQFF
clone_size: many
j_call: TRBJ2-1
v_call: TRBV7-9

cdr3_aa: CASSRGLAGGNSYEQYF
clone_size: few
j_call: TRBJ2-7
v_call: TRBV28

cdr3_aa: CASSHPGSNQPQHF
clone_size: -
j_call: TRBJ1-5
v_call: TRBV7-8

cdr3_aa: CASSVLFSGANVLTF
clone_size: -
j_call: TRBJ2-6
v_call: TRBV6-1

cdr3_aa: CASSGAGTLNTEAFF
clone_size: -
j_call: TRBJ1-1
v_call: TRBV28

cdr3_aa: CASTLTSGAYNEQFF
clone_size: few
j_call: TRBJ2-1
v_call: TRBV28

cdr3_aa: CASSIVFGNTIYF
clone_size: few
j_call: TRBJ1-3
v_call: TRBV19

cdr3_aa: CASSPLFGGNTGELFF
clone_size: -
j_call: TRBJ2-2
v_call: TRBV11-2